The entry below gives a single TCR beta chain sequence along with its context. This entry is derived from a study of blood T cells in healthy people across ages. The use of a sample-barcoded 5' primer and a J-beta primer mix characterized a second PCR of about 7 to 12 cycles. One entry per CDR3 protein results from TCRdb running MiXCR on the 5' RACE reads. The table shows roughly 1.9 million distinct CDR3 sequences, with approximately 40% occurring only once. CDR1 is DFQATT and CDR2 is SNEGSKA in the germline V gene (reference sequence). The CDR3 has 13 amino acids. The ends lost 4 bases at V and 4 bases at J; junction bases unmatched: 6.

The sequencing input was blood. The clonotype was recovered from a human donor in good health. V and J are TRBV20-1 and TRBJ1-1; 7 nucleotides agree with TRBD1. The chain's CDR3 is CSAKGAEATEAFF. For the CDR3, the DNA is TGCAGTGCTAAGGGGGCCGAGGCCACTGAAGCTTTCTTT.